These T cell receptor beta chains were read from a single sample in a study of blood T cell repertoires in COVID-19. Sequenced by immunoSEQ multiplex PCR; TCRdb stores in-frame clones only, minus some. The sample yields about 200,000 clones, roughly 87% seen once. The sequenced sample was PBMCs or T cells enriched from blood (not recorded which). These receptors originate from a woman aged 30 to 39 who had recovered from COVID-19. Each CDR3 is given with its conserved first and last residue. The D gene is left open where the match is weak.

>TRBV28|-|TRBJ1-5
CASSLWSGIKHTQPQHF
>TRBV10-3|TRBD1|TRBJ1-5
CAISDGQGGQPQHF
>TRBV27|TRBD1|TRBJ1-5
CASSPWTGTNQPQHF
>TRBV19|-|TRBJ2-3
CASSLRVPTDTQYF
>TRBV7-9|-|TRBJ1-1
CASSLTGMNTEAFF
>TRBV30|-|TRBJ1-4
CAWSVGGNEKLFF
>TRBV19|TRBD2|TRBJ2-1
CASSITSGRGLDEQFF
>TRBV19|TRBD1|TRBJ1-2
CASSMDRDYGYTF
>TRBV12-3/TRBV12-4|TRBD1|TRBJ1-5
CATSLNRGEPQHF
>TRBV12-5|-|TRBJ1-5
CASGLGIGGQPQHF
>TRBV29-1|-|TRBJ1-1
CSVQLGTEAFF
>TRBV11-2|-|TRBJ2-4
CASSALRGAKNIQYF
>TRBV9|-|TRBJ2-1
CASSVGQYNEQFF
>TRBV4-2|-|TRBJ2-7
CASSQDFPASYYEQYF
>TRBV2|TRBD2|TRBJ2-1
CASSEGLASVNEQFF
>TRBV29-1|-|TRBJ2-7
CSVAGGAGSYEQYF
>TRBV14|-|TRBJ1-2
CASSQERRGGYGYTF
>TRBV7-9|-|TRBJ1-5
CASSFWGQPQHF
>TRBV9|-|TRBJ2-1
CASSVAGQTFNEQFF
>TRBV24-1|-|TRBJ1-5
CATSDGKTGNQPQHF
>TRBV19|-|TRBJ2-7
CASRESGSYEQYF
>TRBV7-9|-|TRBJ2-7
CASTPGGEQYF
>TRBV29-1|-|TRBJ1-2
CSVAQSLGYGYTF
>TRBV4-3|TRBD2|TRBJ2-5
CASSRTRGGWGTQYF